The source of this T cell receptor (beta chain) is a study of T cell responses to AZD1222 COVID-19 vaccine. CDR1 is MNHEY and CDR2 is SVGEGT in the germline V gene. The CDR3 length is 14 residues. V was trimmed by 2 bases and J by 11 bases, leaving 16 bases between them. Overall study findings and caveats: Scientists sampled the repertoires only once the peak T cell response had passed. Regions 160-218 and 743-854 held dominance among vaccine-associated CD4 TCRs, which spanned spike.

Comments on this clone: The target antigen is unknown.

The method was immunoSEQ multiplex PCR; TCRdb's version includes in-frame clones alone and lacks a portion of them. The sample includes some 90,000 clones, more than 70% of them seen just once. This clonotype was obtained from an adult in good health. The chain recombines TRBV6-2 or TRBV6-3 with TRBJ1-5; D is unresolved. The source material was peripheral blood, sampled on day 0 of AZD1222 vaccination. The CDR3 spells CASSYLTSGRSQHF. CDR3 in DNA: TGTGCCAGCAGTTACCTGACATCGGGTAGGTCCCAGCATTTT.